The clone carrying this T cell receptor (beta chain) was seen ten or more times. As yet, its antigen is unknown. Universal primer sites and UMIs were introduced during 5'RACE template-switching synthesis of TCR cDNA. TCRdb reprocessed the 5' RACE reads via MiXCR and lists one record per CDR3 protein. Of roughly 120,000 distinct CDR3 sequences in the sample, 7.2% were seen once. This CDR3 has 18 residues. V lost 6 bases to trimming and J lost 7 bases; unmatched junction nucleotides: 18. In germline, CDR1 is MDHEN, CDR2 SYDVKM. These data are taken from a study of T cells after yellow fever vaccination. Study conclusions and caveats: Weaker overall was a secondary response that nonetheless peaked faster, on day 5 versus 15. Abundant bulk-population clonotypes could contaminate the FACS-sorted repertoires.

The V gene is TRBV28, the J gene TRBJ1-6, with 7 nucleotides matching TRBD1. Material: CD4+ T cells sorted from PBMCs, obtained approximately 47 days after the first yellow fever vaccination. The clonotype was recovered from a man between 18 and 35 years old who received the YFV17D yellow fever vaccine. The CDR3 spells CASRHHLNRGKENSPLHF. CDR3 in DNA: TGTGCCAGCAGGCATCACCTCAACAGGGGAAAGGAGAATTCACCCCTCCACTTT.